These T cell receptor beta chains were read from a single sample in a study of cytomegalovirus exposure and HLA in healthy donors. Clones were sequenced by immunoSEQ multiplex PCR, and TCRdb holds only the in-frame ones, with some missing. The sample lists over 150,000 clones, less than 90% occurring once. The material sequenced was PBMCs. All receptors derive from a woman in her 30s in good health and CMV-seronegative. The CDR3 runs from the conserved cysteine through the conserved F or W. Rows may omit the clone size; those that give it use once, few, many or a size class.

V	size	length	J	CDR3
TRBV7-2	.	14	TRBJ2-7	CASSLEGVRYEQYF
TRBV6-6	.	13	TRBJ1-1	CASSVWQGTEAFF
TRBV4-3	.	17	TRBJ2-1	CASSQDRAGGSYNEQFF
TRBV10-3	.	12	TRBJ1-1	CASHRGGPEAFF
TRBV19	.	15	TRBJ1-2	CASTQLQGEAYGYTF
TRBV16	few	14	TRBJ1-1	CASSQHRADTEAFF
TRBV6-5	.	13	TRBJ1-1	CASKRRPRDEAFF
TRBV5-1	.	15	TRBJ1-1	CASSLAKTGYTEAFF
TRBV2	.	15	TRBJ2-1	CASRVGLAGVNEQFF
TRBV27	.	14	TRBJ1-1	CASSLGEGVTEAFF
TRBV19	once	16	TRBJ2-1	CASSLAGGPLLDEQFF
TRBV11-2	.	13	TRBJ2-5	CASSLGLWGTQYF
TRBV2	.	12	TRBJ2-5	CASSYRGETQYF
TRBV11-2	.	15	TRBJ2-3	CASSYSGASTDTQYF
TRBV7-8	once	17	TRBJ2-1	CASSLWRSTPRNNEQFF
TRBV7-8	.	15	TRBJ1-2	CASSRTDPDRYGYTF
TRBV5-6	.	12	TRBJ2-7	CASSLGGYEQYF
TRBV28	.	13	TRBJ2-7	CASRRTASYEQYF
TRBV2	.	18	TRBJ2-7	CASSEAQEGLAGGYEQYF
TRBV28	.	17	TRBJ1-5	CASSPPRWGTGFQPQHF
TRBV7-9	.	15	TRBJ1-4	CASSLVTGANEKLFF
TRBV25-1	.	17	TRBJ2-2	CASSGIGSGSGAGELFF
TRBV27	.	15	TRBJ1-5	CASSFEGRGNQPQHF
TRBV9	.	13	TRBJ1-1	CASSAGGNTEAFF
TRBV5-4	.	14	TRBJ2-2	CASSRDVNTGELFF
TRBV28	once	15	TRBJ2-7	CASSSSGTGDYEQYF
TRBV10-3	.	15	TRBJ2-7	CAISESRLAGSEQYF
TRBV15	.	15	TRBJ2-5	CATSQGTGGQETQYF
TRBV4-3	once	12	TRBJ2-1	CASSQGVNEQFF
TRBV7-2	.	14	TRBJ1-1	CASSLGLSGVEAFF
TRBV7-9	.	15	TRBJ2-7	CASSSSQTNSYEQYF
TRBV7-6	few	16	TRBJ2-7	CASSVGSPGQGGEQYF
TRBV28	.	17	TRBJ2-2	CASSSLTGQQNTGELFF
TRBV4-1	once	15	TRBJ1-1	CASSLQQGMNTEAFF
TRBV29-1	.	14	TRBJ2-5	CSVSPAQGQETQYF
TRBV28	.	15	TRBJ2-7	CASSFGLGSGYEQYF
TRBV7-9	.	14	TRBJ2-7	CASSLPGLAGEQYF
TRBV15	.	17	TRBJ2-3	CATSRELAGKVPDTQYF
TRBV20-1	few	10	TRBJ1-2	CSVWNYGYTF
TRBV5-1	.	14	TRBJ2-1	CASHHGGNYNEQFF
TRBV7-8	once	16	TRBJ2-6	CASSLARSGGANVLTF
TRBV28	once	14	TRBJ2-7	CASSVVRPRYEQYF
TRBV29-1	.	19	TRBJ2-1	CSVGEGLAGGPFSYNEQFF
TRBV19	.	13	TRBJ1-5	CASRGQGNRPQHF
TRBV9	.	14	TRBJ2-7	CASSVGTGIYEQYF
TRBV5-1	.	14	TRBJ2-7	CASSLEQGASEQYF
TRBV19	.	12	TRBJ2-2	CASKQGDGELFF
TRBV11-2	.	14	TRBJ2-5	CASSLDWGRETQYF
TRBV7-8	.	15	TRBJ2-2	CASSLFQGNTGELFF
TRBV4-1	.	14	TRBJ1-1	CASRWGQMNTEAFF
TRBV6-5	.	16	TRBJ1-2	CASSLTGTGSVYGYTF